This entry features one T cell receptor beta chain sequence. Per the original data handling: Reference gene primer amplification in the assay estimated nucleated cell counts. Produced via immunoSEQ multiplex PCR; TCRdb's table is partial and in-frame only. From that table come the V and J calls and clone size; the DNA was used to work out D and trimming. Of roughly 68,000 clones in the sample, roughly 85% were seen once. Enrolment of Seattle patients took place during active infection, and they were followed longitudinally. This entry comes from a study of blood T cell repertoires in COVID-19. Study-level information: The United States, Italy and Spain supplied acute and convalescent COVID-19 samples.

Germline V gene lookup returns CDR1 MGHDK and CDR2 SYGVNS. This CDR3 has 11 amino acids. Trimming removed 5 bases from V and 4 bases from J, with 6 bases in between. The material sequenced was peripheral blood. This chain links TRBV25-1 with TRBJ2-7; D unresolved. The source is a woman aged 55-70 years with COVID-19, enrolled during active disease. The CDR3 loop reads CASSWAYEQYF. The CDR3 DNA sequence: TGTGCCAGCAGTTGGGCATACGAGCAGTACTTC.